This TCR beta chain was recovered during a study of PD-1 blockade in mismatch repair-deficient tumors. General study points: Tumor-resident clones, often undetectable pretreatment in blood, expanded then contracted after pembrolizumab.

Produced via immunoSEQ multiplex PCR; TCRdb's table is partial and in-frame only. Seen here are some 120,000 clones, about 85% observed once, and the top ten hold approximately 12%. About this clone: Its antigen is as yet unknown.

Germline V lookup: CDR1 SEHNR, CDR2 FQNEAQ (reference sequence). Trimming shortened V by 5 bases and J by 0 bases, and 16 bases separated the two germline ends. This CDR3 region has 17 residues. PCR or immunohistochemistry showed mismatch repair deficiency in every enrolled patient. Material: peripheral blood, obtained 44 weeks after starting pembrolizumab. This TCR came from an adult with mismatch repair-deficient cancer. The rearrangement links TRBV7-9 to TRBJ2-2, with TRBD2 as a possible D gene (6 bases). CDR3 amino acids: CASSPFGGRTNTGELFF. For the CDR3, the DNA is TGTGCCAGCAGCCCCTTTGGGGGGAGGACGAACACCGGGGAGCTGTTTTTT.